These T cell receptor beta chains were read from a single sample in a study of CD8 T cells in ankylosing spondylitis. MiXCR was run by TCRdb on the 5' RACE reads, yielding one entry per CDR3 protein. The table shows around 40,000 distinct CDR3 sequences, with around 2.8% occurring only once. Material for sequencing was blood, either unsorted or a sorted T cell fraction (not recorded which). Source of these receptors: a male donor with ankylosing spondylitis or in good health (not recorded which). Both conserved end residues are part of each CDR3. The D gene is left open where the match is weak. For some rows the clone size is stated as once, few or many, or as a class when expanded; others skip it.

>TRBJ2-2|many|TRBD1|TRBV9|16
TGTGCCAGCAGCGTCGGACAGGGGTCGAACACCGGGGAGCTGTTTTTT
CASSVGQGSNTGELFF
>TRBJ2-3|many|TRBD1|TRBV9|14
TGTGCCAGCAGCGTACAGGGGGGCACAGATACGCAGTATTTT
CASSVQGGTDTQYF
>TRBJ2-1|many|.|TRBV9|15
TGTGCCAGCAGCCCCCGGCCAGCCTCCTACAATGAGCAGTTCTTC
CASSPRPASYNEQFF
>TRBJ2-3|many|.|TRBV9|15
TGTGCCAGCAGCTTAACCGGAGTCCCCACAGATACGCAGTATTTT
CASSLTGVPTDTQYF
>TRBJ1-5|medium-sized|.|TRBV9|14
TGTGCCAGCAGCGTAGGGGTGGGGGCCCAGCCCCAGCATTTT
CASSVGVGAQPQHF
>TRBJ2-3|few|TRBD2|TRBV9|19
TGTGCCAGCAGCGCCGGGACTAGCGGGAGGTGGTTAAGCACAGATACGCAGTATTTT
CASSAGTSGRWLSTDTQYF
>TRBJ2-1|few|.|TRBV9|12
TGTGCCAGCAGCCTGGAGGGCGATGAGCAGTTCTTC
CASSLEGDEQFF
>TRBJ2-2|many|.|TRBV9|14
TGTGCCAGCAGTCCCGGGCTGAACACCGGGGAGCTGTTTTTT
CASSPGLNTGELFF
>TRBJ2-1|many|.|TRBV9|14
TGTGCCAGCAGCGCTGGGAATTCCTACAATGAGCAGTTCTTC
CASSAGNSYNEQFF
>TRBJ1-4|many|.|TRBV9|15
TGTGCCAGCAGCGTAGGAGCAGCGAGGAATGAAAAACTGTTTTTT
CASSVGAARNEKLFF
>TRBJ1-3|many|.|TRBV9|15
TGTGCCAGCAGCCCGGGGGATTACTCTGGAAACACCATATATTTT
CASSPGDYSGNTIYF
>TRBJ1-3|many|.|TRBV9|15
TGTGCCAGCAGCCCCGGGGAACCCTCCGGAAACACCATATATTTT
CASSPGEPSGNTIYF
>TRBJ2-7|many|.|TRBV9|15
TGTGCCAGCAGCAACCGACCGGGGCAATCCTACGAGCAGTACTTC
CASSNRPGQSYEQYF
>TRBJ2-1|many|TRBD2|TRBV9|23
TGTGCCAGCAGCGTAGCCCCGGTTCGACTAGCGGGGGCAGCGGGGGTACGGGGCAATGAGCAGTTCTTC
CASSVAPVRLAGAAGVRGNEQFF
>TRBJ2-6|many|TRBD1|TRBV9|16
TGTGCCAGCAGCCGGACAGGGAGGAATGGGGCCAACGTCCTGACTTTC
CASSRTGRNGANVLTF
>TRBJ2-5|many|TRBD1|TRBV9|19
TGTGCCAGCAGCGTTTCCACCGGGACAGGGATTTTGCGGGAAGAGACCCAGTACTTC
CASSVSTGTGILREETQYF
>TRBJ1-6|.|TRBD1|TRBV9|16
TGTGCCAGCAGCGCCCAGGGGGCGCGCGATAATTCACCCCTCCACTTT
CASSAQGARDNSPLHF
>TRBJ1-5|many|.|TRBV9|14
TGTGCCAGCAGCGTAGGGGGTATGGATCAGCCCCAGCATTTT
CASSVGGMDQPQHF
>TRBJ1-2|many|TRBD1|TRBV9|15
TGTGCCAGCAGCGGGGGACAGGGCCTACTCTATGGCTACACCTTC
CASSGGQGLLYGYTF
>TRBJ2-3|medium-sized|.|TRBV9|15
TGTGCCAGCAGCGTAGAACTAGTATCAGGGGATACGCAGTATTTT
CASSVELVSGDTQYF
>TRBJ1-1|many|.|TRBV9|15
TGTGCCAGCAGCGTAGCTCCAGGATTGACCACTGAAGCTTTCTTT
CASSVAPGLTTEAFF
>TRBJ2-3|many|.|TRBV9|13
TGTGCCAGCAGCGTAGTCACTAGCGATACGCAGTATTTT
CASSVVTSDTQYF
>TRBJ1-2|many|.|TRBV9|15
TGTGCCAGCAGCGTAGCCATGGGAGGGCTCGATGGCTACACCTTC
CASSVAMGGLDGYTF
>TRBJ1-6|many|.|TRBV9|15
TGTGCCAGCAGCGTGAATCCGGGGATGGATTCACCCCTCCACTTT
CASSVNPGMDSPLHF
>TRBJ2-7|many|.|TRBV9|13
TGTGCCACCGGGGCCGGGACGGATTCCGAGCAGTACTTC
CATGAGTDSEQYF
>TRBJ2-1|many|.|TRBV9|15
TGTGCCAGCAGCGCCCGACAGGACTCCTACAATGAGCAGTTCTTC
CASSARQDSYNEQFF
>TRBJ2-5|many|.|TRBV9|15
TGTGCCAGCAGCCCGGACCAGGGCCGGGCGGGAACCCAGTACTTC
CASSPDQGRAGTQYF
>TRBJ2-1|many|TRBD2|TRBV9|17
TGTGCCAGCAGCGCCCTCTTCCTAGCGGGCGACCAGAATGAGCAGTTCTTC
CASSALFLAGDQNEQFF
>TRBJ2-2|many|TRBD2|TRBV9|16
TGTGCCAGCAGCACTATAGCGGGAGAGACCACCGGGGAGCTGTTTTTT
CASSTIAGETTGELFF
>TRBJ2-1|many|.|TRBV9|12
TGTGCCAGCAGCCCCCGTTACAATGAGCAGTTCTTC
CASSPRYNEQFF
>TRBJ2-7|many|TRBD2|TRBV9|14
TGTGCCAGCAGCCCCACTAGCGGGAGGTACGAGCAGTACTTC
CASSPTSGRYEQYF
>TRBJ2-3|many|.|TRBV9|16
TGTGCCAGCGGTTCGTTTAGGGGGAGTGGCGCAGATACGCAGTATTTT
CASGSFRGSGADTQYF
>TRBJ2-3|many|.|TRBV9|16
TGTGCCAGCAGCCCAGGACGAGGTGCCCCCATCGATACGCAGTATTTT
CASSPGRGAPIDTQYF
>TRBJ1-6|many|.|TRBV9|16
TGTGCCAGCAGCGTTTCTTCGGACTACCGGAATTCACCCCTCCACTTT
CASSVSSDYRNSPLHF
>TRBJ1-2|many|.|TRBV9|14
TGTGCCAGCAGCGTAGGCCCGGAGGACTATGGCTACACCTTC
CASSVGPEDYGYTF
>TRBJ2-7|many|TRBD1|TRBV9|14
TGTGCCAGCAGCTCGGGACAGGGGGCCTACGAGCAGTACTTC
CASSSGQGAYEQYF
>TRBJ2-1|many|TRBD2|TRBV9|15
TGTGCCAGCAGCGTAGTGTCTAGCGGAGTTAGGGAGCAGTTCTTC
CASSVVSSGVREQFF
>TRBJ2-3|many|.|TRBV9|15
TGTGCCAGCAGCGTCCGGGTGGCGACCACAGATACGCAGTATTTT
CASSVRVATTDTQYF
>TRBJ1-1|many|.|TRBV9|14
TGTGCCAGCAGCGTAGGACAAAGGGCCACTGAAGCTTTCTTT
CASSVGQRATEAFF
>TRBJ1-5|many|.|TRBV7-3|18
TGTGCCAGCAGCCGAACGCCGGGACCCCGAAAGGGCAATCAGCCCCAGCATTTT
CASSRTPGPRKGNQPQHF
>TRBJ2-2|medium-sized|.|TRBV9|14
TGTGCCAGCAGCCCAGGGACCTACACCGGGGAGCTGTTTTTT
CASSPGTYTGELFF
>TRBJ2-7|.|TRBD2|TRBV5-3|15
TGTGCCAGAAGCTTAGGCGGGAGCGAGTCCTACGAGCAGTACTTC
CARSLGGSESYEQYF
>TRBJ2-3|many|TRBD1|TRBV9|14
TGTGCCAGCAGCCCGGGACAGCTCACAGATACGCAGTATTTT
CASSPGQLTDTQYF
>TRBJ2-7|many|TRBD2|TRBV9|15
TGTGCCAGCAGCATCACTAGCGGGAGCTTCTACGAGCAGTACTTC
CASSITSGSFYEQYF
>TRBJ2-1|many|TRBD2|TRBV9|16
TGTGCCAGCAGCGTAGCGGGACTAGCGTCCTACAATGAGCAGTTCTTC
CASSVAGLASYNEQFF
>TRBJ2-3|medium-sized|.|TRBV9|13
TGTGCCAGCAGTACGGAGGACACAGATACGCAGTATTTT
CASSTEDTDTQYF
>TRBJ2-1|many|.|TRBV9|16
TGTGCCAGCAGCGTAGAAGTCAGGGGACCCTACAATGAGCAGTTCTTC
CASSVEVRGPYNEQFF
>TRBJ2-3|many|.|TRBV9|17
TGTGCCAGCAGCGCCTCCCCGGCGGGTGAGAGGACAGATACGCAGTATTTT
CASSASPAGERTDTQYF
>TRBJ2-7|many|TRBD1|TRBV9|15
TGTGCCAGCAGTCCCACCGGGACAGGGCTGAACGAGCAGTACTTC
CASSPTGTGLNEQYF